This T cell receptor beta chain was captured in a study of T cell repertoires in cytomegalovirus infection. Via MiXCR, TCRdb re-called the reads, giving one row per CDR3 protein. The table lists roughly 990,000 distinct CDR3 sequences, about a third of them singletons, with about 14% in the top ten. This clonotype came up once. Its antigen is unknown. The material sequenced was cultured CD8+ T cells from PBMCs, taken from culture after CMV antigen stimulation. The sequence came from a human donor in good health (CMV status not recorded). Some clones in this sample may be carry-over from other donors' samples.

Written as DNA, the CDR3 is TGTGCCACCAGTGACGCCCACAGGGCAGATTATGGCTACACCTTC. Amino acids: CATSDAHRADYGYTF. This rearrangement joins TRBV24-1 to TRBJ1-2; perhaps TRBD1 as D (6 bases). Trimming took off 4 bases at V and 5 bases at J, with 16 bases between the two ends. The CDR3 is 15 residues long. Germline assignment: CDR1 KGHDR and CDR2 SFDVKD.